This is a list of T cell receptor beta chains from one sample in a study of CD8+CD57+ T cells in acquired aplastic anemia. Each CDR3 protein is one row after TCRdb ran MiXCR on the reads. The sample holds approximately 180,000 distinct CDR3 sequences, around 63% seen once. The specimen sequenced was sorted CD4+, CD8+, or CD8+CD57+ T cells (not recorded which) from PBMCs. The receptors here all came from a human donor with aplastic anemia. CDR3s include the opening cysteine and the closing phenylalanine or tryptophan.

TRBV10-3 CATQTGYSGEQYF
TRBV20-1 CSASSLGTGELFF
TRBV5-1 CASSLATGREQYF
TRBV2 CASSVAQMNTEAFF
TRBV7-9 CASTYRDRGYEQYF
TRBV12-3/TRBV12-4 CASSPRTRVMNTEAFF
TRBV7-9 CASSLESGGTYEQYF
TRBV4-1 CASSIRQYEQYF
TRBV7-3 CASSLTAYNEQFF
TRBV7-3 CASSPIAGKDTQYF
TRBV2 CASSPQLGGTDTQYF
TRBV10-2 CASRTSGGTTDTQYF
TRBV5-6 CASSLYGEHYEQYF
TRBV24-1 CATSDSRGLGTQYF
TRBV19 CASSGGDVTAGLNTIYF
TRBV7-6 CASSQIRGGEQYF
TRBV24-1 CATSVGAGNTGELFF
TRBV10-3 CASSQPGESYEQYF
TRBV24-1 CATSDLGTEAFF
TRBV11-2 CASSHPTESNQPQHF
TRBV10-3 CAISEGNEQYF
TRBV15 CATISTGNFYGYTF